The clone carrying this T cell receptor (beta chain) was seen more than once but under ten times. Trimming stripped 2 bases from V and 4 bases from J, with 18 bases between. The length of the CDR3 is 18 residues. Germline V gene sequence: CDR1 LGHDT, CDR2 YNNKEL (reference sequence). TCRdb re-analysed the RT-PCR reads in MiXCR, keeping a single row per CDR3 protein. The sample consists of about 570,000 distinct CDR3 sequences, 11% of them appearing once. The sample originates from a study of response to subunit inactivated influenza vaccine. The data were also submitted as part of a second study, on T cells expressing NK-cell markers. As that report states: Synthesis of TCR beta cDNA relied on 5'RACE template switching carrying UMIs.

The starting material was PBMCs from blood, obtained on the day of vaccination. The rearrangement links TRBV3-1 to TRBJ2-6; no reliable D call. The TCR comes from a man between 45 and 60 years old who received an inactivated influenza vaccine. The CDR3 here is CASSQYREPNSGANVLTF. The CDR3 bases are TGTGCCAGCAGCCAATATCGTGAACCCAACTCCGGGGCCAACGTCCTGACTTTC.